This T cell receptor beta chain was observed in a study of CD8 T cells in Susac syndrome. Sequencing of TCR beta covered CD8+ and CD4+ T cells obtained from blood. Healthy donors formed controls matched for age and sex. Negative isolation yielded CD4+ and CD8+ T cells, and FACS enriched TEMRA cells. The CDR3 runs 14 residues. The ends lost 5 bases at V and 5 bases at J; junction bases unmatched: 6. Germline V gene data show CDR1 as SGHTA and CDR2 as FQGNSA. Reverse transcription of roughly 0.5 to 1 ug RNA was performed with random hexamers. MiXCR, run by TCRdb on the immunoSEQ multiplex PCR reads, gives a single entry per CDR3 protein. The data show some 110,000 distinct CDR3 sequences, around 94% seen once.

The material sequenced was CD4+ T cells from PBMCs. The chain uses TRBV7-2 and TRBJ2-5; TRBD2 aligns across 9 bases. The TCR sequence derives from a human donor in good health. CDR3 sequence: CASSPDTSGETQYF. The CDR3 DNA reads as TGTGCCAGCAGCCCGGATACTAGCGGGGAGACCCAGTACTTC.